The clone carrying this TCR beta chain was seen a handful of times. CDR3 length: 18 amino acids. Germline values: CDR1 MNHEY, CDR2 SVGAGI. V was pared by 0 bases and J by 7 bases, with 14 bases of the junction left unmatched. The data belong to a study of identical twins. A universal primer site arose from template switching, and cDNA bore unique molecular identifiers. Using its own MiXCR run on the 5' RACE reads, TCRdb lists one record per CDR3 protein. The table lists some 790,000 distinct CDR3 sequences, about 20% of them singletons. This same sample was also taken into another study, of T cells expressing NK-cell markers. That source adds: These clonotypes additionally ranked first within the CD3+CD56-NKG2C+ fraction of a handful of donors. HCMV specificity of the expanded NKG2C+ T cell clones was not established.

This sequence was found in a woman in her late teens or twenties in good health. Input material: PBMCs. J is TRBJ2-1 and V is TRBV6-5; 8 positions agree with TRBD2. CDR3 sequence: CASSYSTPVGRAGNEQFF. The CDR3 DNA follows: TGTGCCAGCAGTTACTCGACTCCCGTCGGGAGGGCCGGAAATGAGCAGTTCTTC.